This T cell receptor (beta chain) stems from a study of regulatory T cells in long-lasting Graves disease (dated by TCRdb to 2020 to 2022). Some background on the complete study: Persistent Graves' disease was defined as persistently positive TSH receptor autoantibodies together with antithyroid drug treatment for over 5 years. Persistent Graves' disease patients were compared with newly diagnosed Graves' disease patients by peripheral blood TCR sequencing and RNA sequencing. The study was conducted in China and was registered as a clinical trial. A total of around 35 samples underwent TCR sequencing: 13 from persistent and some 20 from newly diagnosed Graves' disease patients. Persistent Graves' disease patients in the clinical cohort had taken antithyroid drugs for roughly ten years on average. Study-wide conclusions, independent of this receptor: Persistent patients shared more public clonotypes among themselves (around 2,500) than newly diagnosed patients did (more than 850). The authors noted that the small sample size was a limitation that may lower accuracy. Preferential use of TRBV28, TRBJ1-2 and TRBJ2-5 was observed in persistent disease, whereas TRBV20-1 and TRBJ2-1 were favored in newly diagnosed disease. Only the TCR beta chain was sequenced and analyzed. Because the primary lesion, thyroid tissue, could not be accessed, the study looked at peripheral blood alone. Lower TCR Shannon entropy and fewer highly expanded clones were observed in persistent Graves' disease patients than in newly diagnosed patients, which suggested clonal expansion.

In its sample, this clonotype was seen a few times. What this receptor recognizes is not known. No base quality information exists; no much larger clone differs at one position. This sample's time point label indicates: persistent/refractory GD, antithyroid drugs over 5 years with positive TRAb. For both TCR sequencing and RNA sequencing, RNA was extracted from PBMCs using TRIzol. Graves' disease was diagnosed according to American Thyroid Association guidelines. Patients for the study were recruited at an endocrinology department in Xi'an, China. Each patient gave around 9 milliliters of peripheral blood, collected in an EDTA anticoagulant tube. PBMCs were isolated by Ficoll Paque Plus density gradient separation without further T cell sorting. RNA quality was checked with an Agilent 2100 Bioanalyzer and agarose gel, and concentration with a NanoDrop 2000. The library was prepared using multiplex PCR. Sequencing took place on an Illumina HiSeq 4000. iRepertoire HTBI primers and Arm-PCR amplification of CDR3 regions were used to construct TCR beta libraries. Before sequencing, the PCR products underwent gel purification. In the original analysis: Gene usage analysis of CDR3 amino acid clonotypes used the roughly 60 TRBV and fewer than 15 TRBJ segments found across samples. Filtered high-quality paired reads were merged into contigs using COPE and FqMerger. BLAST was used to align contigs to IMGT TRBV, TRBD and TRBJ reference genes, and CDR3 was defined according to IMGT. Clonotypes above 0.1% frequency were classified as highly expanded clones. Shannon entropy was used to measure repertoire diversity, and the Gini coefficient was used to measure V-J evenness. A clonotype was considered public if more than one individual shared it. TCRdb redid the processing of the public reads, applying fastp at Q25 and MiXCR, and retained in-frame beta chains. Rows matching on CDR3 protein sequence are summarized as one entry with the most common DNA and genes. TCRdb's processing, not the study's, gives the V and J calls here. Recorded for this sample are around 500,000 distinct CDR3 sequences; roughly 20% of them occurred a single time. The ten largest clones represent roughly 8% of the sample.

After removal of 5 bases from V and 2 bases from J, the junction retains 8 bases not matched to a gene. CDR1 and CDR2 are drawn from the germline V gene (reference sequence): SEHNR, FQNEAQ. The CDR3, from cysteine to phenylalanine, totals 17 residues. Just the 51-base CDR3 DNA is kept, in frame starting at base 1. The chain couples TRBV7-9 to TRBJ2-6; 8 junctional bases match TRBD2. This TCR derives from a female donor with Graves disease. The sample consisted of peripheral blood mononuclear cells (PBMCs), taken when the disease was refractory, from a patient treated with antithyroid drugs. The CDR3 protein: CASSPFTGGTGANVLTF. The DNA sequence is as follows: TGTGCCAGCAGCCCCTTCACGGGGGGGACTGGGGCCAACGTCCTGACTTTC.